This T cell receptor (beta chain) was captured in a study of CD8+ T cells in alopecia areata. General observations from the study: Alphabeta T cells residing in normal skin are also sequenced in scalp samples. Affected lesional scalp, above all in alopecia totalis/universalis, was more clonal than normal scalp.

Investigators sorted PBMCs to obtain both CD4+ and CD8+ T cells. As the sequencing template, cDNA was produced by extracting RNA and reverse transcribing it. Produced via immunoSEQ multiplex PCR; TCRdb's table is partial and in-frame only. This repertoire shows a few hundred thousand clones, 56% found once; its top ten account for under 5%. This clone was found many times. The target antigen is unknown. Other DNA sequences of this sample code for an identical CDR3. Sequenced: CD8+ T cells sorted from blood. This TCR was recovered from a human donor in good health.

This CDR3 is CASSLDRDNQPQHF. The DNA for the CDR3 is TGTGCCAGCAGCCTTGACAGGGACAATCAGCCCCAGCATTTT. The rearrangement uses TRBV7-6 and TRBJ1-5; 7 bases match TRBD1. Per the germline V gene, CDR1 is SGHVS and CDR2 is FNYEAQ. The V segment lost 5 bases and the J segment 3 bases; nucleotides outside the gene matches: 4. The CDR3 extends over 14 amino acids.